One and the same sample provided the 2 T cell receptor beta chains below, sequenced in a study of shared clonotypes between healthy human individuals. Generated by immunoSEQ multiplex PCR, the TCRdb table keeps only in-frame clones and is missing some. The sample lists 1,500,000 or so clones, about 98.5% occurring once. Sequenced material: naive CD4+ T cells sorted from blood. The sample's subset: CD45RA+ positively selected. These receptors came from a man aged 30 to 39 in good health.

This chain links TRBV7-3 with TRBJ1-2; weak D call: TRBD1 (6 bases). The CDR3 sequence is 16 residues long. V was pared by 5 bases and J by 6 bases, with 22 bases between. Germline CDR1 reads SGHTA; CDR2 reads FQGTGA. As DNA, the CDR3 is TGTGCCAGCAGCCCCCGGCCTGGGACACGGCTAGATGGCTACACCTTC. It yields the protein CASSPRPGTRLDGYTF.

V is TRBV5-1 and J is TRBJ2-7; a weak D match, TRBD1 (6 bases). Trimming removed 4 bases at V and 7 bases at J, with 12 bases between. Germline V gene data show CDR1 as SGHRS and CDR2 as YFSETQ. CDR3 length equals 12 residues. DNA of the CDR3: TGCGCCAGCAGCCGGGGACATGAGGAGCAGTACTTC. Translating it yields CASSRGHEEQYF.